Below are 19 T cell receptor beta chains sequenced from a single sample in a study of cytomegalovirus exposure and HLA in healthy donors. Repertoires were generated with immunoSEQ multiplex PCR, while TCRdb's copy carries only in-frame clones and drops some. The table includes 100,000 to 150,000 clones, about nine tenths detected once. The sequencing input was PBMCs. These receptors all stem from a woman aged 18-29 years in good health and CMV-seronegative.

V and J are TRBV7-8 and TRBJ1-3, with D hard to call. V shed 5 bases and J shed 0 bases, with 8 bases lying between them. Germline CDR1 SGHVS, CDR2 FQNEAQ. This CDR3 has 14 amino acids. The CDR3: CASSTGSSGNTIYF. CDR3 coding DNA: TGTGCCAGCAGCACGGGGTCCTCTGGAAACACCATATATTTT.

Only one count was recorded for this clone. J is TRBJ1-1 and V is TRBV27, with 8 bases matching TRBD1. CDR3 size: 14 residues. Per germline, CDR1 MNHEY and CDR2 SMNVEV (reference sequence). V was pared by 3 bases and J by 5 bases, with 5 bases of the junction left unmatched. This CDR3 reads CASSFGQGATEAFF. Written as DNA, the CDR3 is TGTGCCAGCAGTTTTGGGCAGGGGGCAACTGAAGCTTTCTTT.

V gene TRBV2 combines with J gene TRBJ1-2, with TRBD1 identical over 9 bases. Germline V lookup: CDR1 SNHLY, CDR2 FYNNEI. Trimming took 6 bases from V and 5 from J; bases not matched to a gene: 7. CDR3 length equals 14 residues. Here the CDR3 reads CASRRGQGRYGYTF. The CDR3 DNA reads as TGTGCCAGCAGGAGGGGACAGGGAAGGTATGGCTACACCTTC.

This clone was recorded once. The chain is built from TRBV2 and TRBJ1-2, with D maybe TRBD1 (6 bases). This CDR3 has 14 amino acids. Germline V gene lookup returns CDR1 SNHLY and CDR2 FYNNEI. V was pared by 8 bases and J by 4 bases, with 17 bases between. The CDR3 spells CASAGGGFRYGYTF. CDR3 nucleotide sequence: TGTGCCAGCGCCGGGGGGGGCTTCCGCTATGGCTACACCTTC.

The rearrangement uses TRBV5-1 and TRBJ2-2, with 11 bases aligning to TRBD2. Losses at the gene ends were 0 bases for V and 7 bases for J; bases not matched to a gene: 8. This CDR3 has 17 amino acids. The germline CDR1 and CDR2 sequences are SGHRS and YFSETQ. CDR3 DNA: TGCGCCAGCAGCTTGGGACTAGCGGGATCGGCAGGCGGGGAGCTGTTTTTT. This codes for CASSLGLAGSAGGELFF. The whole variable domain, filled in from reference TRBV5-1 and TRBJ2-2, reads KAGVTQTPRYLIKTRGQQVTLSCSPISGHRSVSWYQQTPGQGLQFLFEYFSETQRNKGNFPGRFSGRQFSNSRSEMNVSTLELGDSALYLCASSLGLAGSAGGELFFGEGSRLTVL.

A word on this clone: The same CDR3 arises from other DNA sequences in this sample as well. V is TRBV5-1 and J is TRBJ2-1; D remains ambiguous. Trimming shortened V by 0 bases and J by 5 bases, and 6 bases separated the two germline ends. CDR1 is SGHRS, CDR2 YFSETQ, per germline. This CDR3 spans 13 amino acids. The chain's CDR3 is CASSLGLDNEQFF. Here the CDR3 DNA reads TGCGCCAGCAGCTTGGGGCTGGACAATGAGCAGTTCTTC.

The chain combines TRBV10-3 with TRBJ2-1; TRBD2 matches at 9 bases. Germline V gives CDR1 ENHRY, CDR2 SYGVKD. J gave up 5 bases and V 4 bases, and 9 bases lay outside the gene matches. The CDR3 covers 16 residues. CDR3 sequence reads: CAISASGASRNNEQFF. CDR3 nucleotide sequence: TGTGCCATCAGTGCTAGCGGGGCGTCTCGGAACAATGAGCAGTTCTTC.

This chain connects TRBV5-1 to TRBJ2-3, with D possibly matching TRBD2 (6 bases). CDR1 and CDR2 from the germline V gene are SGHRS and YFSETQ. The CDR3 length is 15 residues. The V end lost 2 bases, the J end lost 2 bases, and 12 bases lay between the germline ends. The CDR3 DNA is TGCGCCAGCAGCTTCAACGGGGGACTCACAGATACGCAGTATTTT. Protein sequence: CASSFNGGLTDTQYF.

The CDR3 DNA reads TGTGCCAGCAGTTACTCGCAGGGAGGGCAGTTCTTC. Translation: CASSYSQGGQFF. The V gene is TRBV6-5, the J gene TRBJ2-1; possibly TRBD2 for D (6 bases). From germline, CDR1 is MNHEY and CDR2 SVGAGI. CDR3 length: 12 residues. Trimming shortened V by 0 bases and J by 12 bases, and 9 bases separated the two germline ends.

The chain is built from TRBV18 and TRBJ1-5; 7 nucleotides agree with TRBD1. The CDR3 totals 18 residues. V shed 3 bases and J 2 bases; nucleotides not matched to a gene: 13. The germline V gene has CDR1 KGHSH and CDR2 LQKENI. CDR3 amino acids: CASSPGLGGYNGNQPQHF. The CDR3 DNA reads TGTGCCAGCTCACCGGGATTAGGGGGCTATAATGGCAATCAGCCCCAGCATTTT.

For the CDR3, the DNA is TGCAGCGTTGCAGTGGTACAGGGGGCCTTCGAAAAACTGTTTTTT. Its protein is CSVAVVQGAFEKLFF. This chain joins TRBV29-1 and TRBJ1-4; 9 bases line up with TRBD1. Germline V CDR1 and CDR2: SQVTM, ANQGSEA. V shed 4 bases and J 8 bases; nucleotides not matched to a gene: 11. CDR3 length: 15 residues.

The rearrangement joins TRBV28 to TRBJ1-1, with D perhaps matching TRBD1 (6 bases). V was clipped by 3 bases and J by 3 bases, with 14 bases between them. Per the germline V gene, CDR1 is MDHEN and CDR2 is SYDVKM. CDR3 length equals 15 residues. CDR3 bases: TGTGCCAGCAGTTTGGGGGCAGCAGGGGACACTGAAGCTTTCTTT. Translation gives CASSLGAAGDTEAFF.

The gene calls are TRBV28 and TRBJ2-7; TRBD2 aligns across 10 bases. The germline V gene has CDR1 MDHEN and CDR2 SYDVKM. The CDR3 has 18 amino acids. V trimming: 7 bases; J trimming: 7 bases; junction bases outside the gene matches: 22. The CDR3 DNA reads as TGTGCCAGCACACCGGGACCGTCGGATCTAGCGGGAGCTGATGAGCAGTACTTC. It is translated as CASTPGPSDLAGADEQYF.

The chain couples TRBV11-3 to TRBJ2-7; the D gene is possibly TRBD1 (6 bases). The V gene lost 5 bases and the J gene lost 1 base, with 12 bases spanning the gap. CDR1 is SGHNT and CDR2 is YENEEA in the germline V gene. This CDR3 has 14 amino acids. CDR3 protein: CASSPRQVSYEQYF. CDR3 DNA: TGTGCCAGCAGCCCTCGACAGGTTTCCTACGAGCAGTACTTC.

The rearrangement links TRBV14 to TRBJ2-3, with 9 bases identical to TRBD2. The J segment lost 4 bases and the V segment lost 2 bases, leaving 13 bases of the junction unmatched. The CDR3 totals 18 residues. Germline V gene data show CDR1 as SGHDN and CDR2 as FVKESK. The CDR3 protein is CASSQWIGGAGGPDTQYF. The CDR3 DNA is TGTGCCAGCAGCCAATGGATTGGGGGAGCGGGAGGCCCAGATACGCAGTATTTT.

The chain combines TRBV19 with TRBJ1-1; weak D call: TRBD1 (5 bases). The CDR3 runs to 14 residues. The germline V and J ends were trimmed by 2 bases and 2 bases, with 9 bases remaining between them. Germline V gene lookup returns CDR1 LNHDA and CDR2 SQIVND (reference sequence). The CDR3 DNA reads TGTGCCAGTAGTATAAGACAGTCTAACACTGAAGCTTTCTTT. Amino acid sequence: CASSIRQSNTEAFF.

The chain carries TRBV6-5 and TRBJ2-5; D not certain. Trimming left V 0 bases short and J 1 base short, with 6 bases between. Germline CDR1 is MNHEY and CDR2 is SVGAGI. The CDR3 is 14 amino acids. The CDR3 DNA sequence: TGTGCCAGCAGTTACTCGTACAGCCAAGAGACCCAGTACTTC. The encoded protein is CASSYSYSQETQYF.

The chain uses TRBV2 and TRBJ2-1, with unresolved D. Per germline, CDR1 SNHLY and CDR2 FYNNEI. Trimming shortened V by 4 bases and J by 5 bases, and 9 bases separated the two germline ends. The CDR3 loop spans 13 amino acids. CDR3 sequence reads: CASSGGEDNEQFF. The DNA of the CDR3 is TGTGCCAGCAGTGGAGGAGAAGACAATGAGCAGTTCTTC.

This clone was picked up one time. This sequence joins TRBV29-1 and TRBJ2-3, with a weak D call TRBD1 (5 bases). Germline values: CDR1 SQVTM, CDR2 ANQGSEA. Trimming took 7 bases from V and 5 from J, leaving 19 bases between them. The CDR3 spans 14 residues. This chain's CDR3 is CSALTQGSIDTQYF. The CDR3 nucleotides are TGCAGCGCCTTGACTCAGGGTAGTATAGATACGCAGTATTTT.